These 10 T cell receptor beta chains were all obtained from the same sample, sequenced in a study of somatic mutations in cytotoxic T cells in rheumatoid arthritis. TCRdb keeps only in-frame clones here, not all; method: immunoSEQ multiplex PCR. The profile covers 2,500 to 3,000 clones, with over 50% appearing a single time and around 13% taken by the ten largest. Sequences were obtained from CD8+ T cells sorted from synovial fluid. The receptors here all came from a woman between 18 and 29 years old with rheumatoid arthritis.

In this sample, this clone turned up a few times. The chain uses TRBV4-1 and TRBJ1-6; D gene uncertain. V was pared by 4 bases and J by 7 bases, with 14 bases between. The CDR3 is 15 residues long. Germline V gives CDR1 MGHRA, CDR2 YSYEKL. CDR3 loop: CASSPNGGRNSPLHF. The CDR3 DNA sequence: TGCGCCAGCAGCCCGAACGGAGGGAGGAATTCACCCCTCCACTTT.

This clone turned up a few times. The chain employs TRBV19 and TRBJ1-2; no clear D. V lost 1 base to trimming and J lost 6 bases, with 6 bases between them. The CDR3 is 12 residues long. The germline CDR1 and CDR2 sequences are LNHDA and SQIVND (reference sequence). The CDR3 region has the DNA TGTGCCAGTAGTATAGGGGCAGATGGCTACACCTTC. Encoded protein: CASSIGADGYTF.

V gene TRBV19 combines with J gene TRBJ1-2, with a tentative D call TRBD1 (5 bases). This CDR3 comprises 14 residues. The V and J ends lost 3 bases and 3 bases respectively, with 11 bases between them. In germline, CDR1 is LNHDA, CDR2 SQIVND (reference sequence). CDR3 nucleotides: TGTGCCAGTAGTATCGGAGGGGCGTACTATGGCTACACCTTC. It encodes CASSIGGAYYGYTF.

V usage is TRBV9 and J usage is TRBJ2-3; weak D call: TRBD1 (6 bases). V gave up 3 bases and J gave up 6 bases, with 14 bases separating them. The CDR3 spans 14 residues. CDR1 is SGDLS, CDR2 YYNGEE, per germline. This chain's CDR3 is CASSARTVADTQYF. The CDR3 nucleotides are TGTGCCAGCAGCGCCAGGACAGTCGCGGATACGCAGTATTTT.

This clone was counted once. The V gene is TRBV5-1, the J gene TRBJ2-1, with TRBD2 identical over 8 bases. This CDR3 contains 15 residues. Germline-derived CDR1 and CDR2 are SGHRS and YFSETQ. The trim removed 4 bases at V and 10 bases at J, leaving 13 bases unmatched. Here the CDR3 reads CASSPISGSAGEQFF. CDR3 coding DNA: TGCGCCAGCAGCCCTATAAGCGGGAGTGCAGGGGAGCAGTTCTTC.

This rearrangement joins TRBV4-1 to TRBJ2-7, with D unresolved. V was shortened by 0 bases and J by 3 bases, with 9 bases between the two germline ends. Germline CDR1 reads MGHRA; CDR2 reads YSYEKL. The CDR3 sequence is 14 residues long. CDR3 nucleotides: TGCGCCAGCAGCCAAGAGGCCCAGGTCTACGAGCAGTACTTC. It is translated as CASSQEAQVYEQYF.

The chain combines TRBV7-3 with TRBJ2-1, with D maybe TRBD1 (7 bases). CDR1 and CDR2 from the germline V gene are SGHTA and FQGTGA. Trimming cost V 5 bases and J 4 bases, with 18 bases left between them. The CDR3 consists of 16 residues. The CDR3 nucleotides are TGTGCCAGCAGCCCCCAGGAGGGGGCAAGGTACAATGAGCAGTTCTTC. Translating it yields CASSPQEGARYNEQFF.

The genes are TRBV6-4 and TRBJ2-3; no definite D call. The CDR3 has 13 residues. CDR1 and CDR2 (germline): MRHNA, SNTAGT. V was clipped by 0 bases and J by 4 bases, with 5 bases between them. The CDR3 sequence: CASSDSESDTQYF. In DNA, the CDR3 is TGTGCCAGCAGTGACTCGGAGTCAGATACGCAGTATTTT.

The genes are TRBV27 and TRBJ1-1, with D tentatively TRBD1 (6 bases). The CDR3 is made up of 13 amino acids. Trimming removed 5 bases at V and 4 bases at J, with 11 bases between. Germline V lookup: CDR1 MNHEY, CDR2 SMNVEV (reference sequence). The CDR3 nucleotides read TGTGCCAGCAGTGAAGGGGGGGCCACTGAAGCTTTCTTT. It yields the protein CASSEGGATEAFF.

This clone is termed large (0.1 to 1%). This chain uses TRBV29-1 with TRBJ2-7, with 8 bases aligning to TRBD2. The CDR3 extends over 13 amino acids. From germline, CDR1 is SQVTM and CDR2 ANQGSEA. J gave up 0 bases and V 2 bases, and 0 bases lay outside the gene matches. The CDR3 nucleotides are TGCAGCGTTGAACTAGCGGGCTCCTACGAGCAGTACTTC. Translating it yields CSVELAGSYEQYF.